This TCR beta chain originates from a study of blood T cell repertoires in COVID-19 (dated by TCRdb to 2019 to 2021). Broadly, across the study: Collaborator samples came from the United States, Italy and Spain and covered acute and convalescent phases of COVID-19. Sample metadata almost always included a de-identified subject ID, COVID-19 status, age in years and sex. The repertoires were made available in a free public database intended to serve as a resource for research on the immune response to SARS-CoV-2. The prospective study material was composed of cDNA or gDNA derived from T cells, B-cell-depleted T cells, or PBMCs. The samples were drawn from the first 160 participants of the ongoing ImmuneRACE study and from 1,254 subjects provided by 6 global collaborators. Subjects who had been exposed to COVID-19, were actively infected with it, or had recovered from it provided the deeply sampled blood TCRbeta repertoires that made up the dataset. Where HLA class I and class II types were available, the types were taken from metadata supplied by the sample provider, not from assay-based typing. What the authors observed across the whole study: Clinical and demographic metadata were provided uncurated, with the amount varying by source and participant.

TCRbeta CDR3 regions were amplified from genomic DNA by means of the immunoSEQ Assay, a bias-controlled multiplex PCR. As for the authors' bioinformatics: The number of nucleated cells in each sample was estimated by amplification of reference gene primers within the assay. To quantify the absolute abundance of each unique TCRbeta CDR3 rearrangement, sequence reads were collapsed and filtered. Productive Simpson clonality was computed per sample as the square root of Simpson's diversity index over productive rearrangements. Held by TCRdb, this immuneACCESS table contains in-frame sequences only and omits some clones. Under half of the omission traces to an unresolved V gene where checked; the cause of the rest is unknown. D and trimming were read from the DNA, whereas the V and J calls and clone size are those reported in that table. The sample table holds fewer than 130,000 clones, of which approximately 82% were seen once. Clones ranked in the top ten supply approximately 3.9% of the sample.

Whole blood was collected in K2EDTA tubes by collaborating institutions according to the institutions' own protocols. For TCRbeta analysis, collaborators shipped samples as frozen whole blood, isolated PBMCs, or DNA extracted from either of those sample types. To note about this clone: The specificity of this receptor is unknown. Base-call qualities are not available, and no considerably larger clone is one nucleotide away.

The sequenced material came from peripheral blood. This clonotype was sampled from a woman older than 75 with acute or convalescent COVID-19.

The nucleotides are TGTGCCAGTAAACCCCGGGACAGAGTGCGCGAGCAGTACTTC. It is translated as CASKPRDRVREQYF. The rearranged segments are TRBV19 and TRBJ2-7, with TRBD1 identical over 7 junction bases. The CDR3 numbers 14 residues from cysteine through phenylalanine. Just CDR3 DNA is preserved here, 42 bases in frame from base 1. The germline V gene encodes CDR1 LNHDA and CDR2 SQIVND (reference sequence). V has 7 bases trimmed and J has 6 bases trimmed; junction bases matching no gene number 12.